The entry below gives a single TCR beta chain sequence along with its context. The data are from a study of T cell responses to AZD1222 COVID-19 vaccine. V shed 6 bases and J 3 bases; nucleotides not matched to a gene: 9. The CDR3 sequence is 15 residues long. Germline CDR1 reads SGDLS; CDR2 reads YYNGEE. Assay used: immunoSEQ multiplex PCR; TCRdb lists only in-frame clones, some missing. Here the sample spans around 130,000 clones, approximately 91% being singletons. The sequence derives from an adult who received the AZD1222 COVID-19 vaccine. Sequenced material: peripheral blood, taken 28 days after the second AZD1222 dose. This chain links TRBV9 with TRBJ1-5, with 7 nucleotides matching TRBD1. The DNA of the CDR3 is TGTGCCAGCATGCAGACAGGGAAGGACAATCAGCCCCAGCATTTT. Its protein is CASMQTGKDNQPQHF.